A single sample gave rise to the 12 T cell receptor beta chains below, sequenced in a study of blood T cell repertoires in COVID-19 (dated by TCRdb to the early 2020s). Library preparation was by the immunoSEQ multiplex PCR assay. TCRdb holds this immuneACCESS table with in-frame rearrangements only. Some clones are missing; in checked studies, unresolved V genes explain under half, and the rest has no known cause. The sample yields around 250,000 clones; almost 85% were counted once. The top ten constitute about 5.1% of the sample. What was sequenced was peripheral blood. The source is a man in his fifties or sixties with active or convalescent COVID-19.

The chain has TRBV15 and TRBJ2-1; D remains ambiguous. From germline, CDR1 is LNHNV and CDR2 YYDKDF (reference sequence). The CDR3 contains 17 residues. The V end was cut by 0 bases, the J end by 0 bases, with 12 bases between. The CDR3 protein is CATSRERAPSSYNEQFF. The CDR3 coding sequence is TGTGCCACCAGCAGAGAGCGAGCACCGAGCTCCTACAATGAGCAGTTCTTC.

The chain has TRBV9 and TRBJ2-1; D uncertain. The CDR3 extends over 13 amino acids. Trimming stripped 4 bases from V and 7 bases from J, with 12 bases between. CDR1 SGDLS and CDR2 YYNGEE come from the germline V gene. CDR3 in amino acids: CASSPGFENEQFF. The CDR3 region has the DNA TGTGCCAGCAGCCCAGGTTTTGAAAATGAGCAGTTCTTC.

The CDR3 region is CASSLVGKGEQFF. The CDR3 DNA reads as TGTGCCAGCAGCTTAGTTGGAAAGGGGGAGCAGTTCTTC. The V call is TRBV11-3, the J call TRBJ2-1; the D gene is possibly TRBD1 (5 bases). Per germline, CDR1 SGHNT and CDR2 YENEEA. The ends were cut back, 1 base at V and 10 bases at J, with 11 bases in the middle. The CDR3 length is 13 residues.

CDR3 DNA sequence: TGTGCCAGCCCTAGGACAGCGAACACTGAAGCTTTCTTT. Its translation is CASPRTANTEAFF. The chain has TRBV2 and TRBJ1-1; tentatively, D is TRBD1 (6 bases). Germline V lookup: CDR1 SNHLY, CDR2 FYNNEI. The CDR3 has 13 residues. Trimming pared 8 bases from V and 1 base from J, leaving 11 bases between.

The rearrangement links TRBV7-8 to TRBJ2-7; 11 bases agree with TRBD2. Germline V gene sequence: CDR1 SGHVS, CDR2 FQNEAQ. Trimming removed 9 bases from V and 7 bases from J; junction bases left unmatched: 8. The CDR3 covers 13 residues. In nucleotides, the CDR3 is TGTGCCAGTATTAGCGGGAGGGGGGGAGAGCAGTACTTC. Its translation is CASISGRGGEQYF.

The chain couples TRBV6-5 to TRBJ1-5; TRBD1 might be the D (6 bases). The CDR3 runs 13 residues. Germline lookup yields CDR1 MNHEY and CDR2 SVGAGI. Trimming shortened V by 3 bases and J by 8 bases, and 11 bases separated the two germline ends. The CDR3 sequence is CASSYSRTEPQHF. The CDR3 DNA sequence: TGTGCCAGCAGTTATTCCCGGACAGAGCCCCAGCATTTT.

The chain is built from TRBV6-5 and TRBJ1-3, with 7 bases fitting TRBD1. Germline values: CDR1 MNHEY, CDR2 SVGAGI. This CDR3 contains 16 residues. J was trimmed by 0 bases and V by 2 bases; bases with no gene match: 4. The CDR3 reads CASSYAGGNSGNTIYF. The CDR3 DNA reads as TGTGCCAGCAGTTACGCAGGGGGTAACTCTGGAAACACCATATATTTT.

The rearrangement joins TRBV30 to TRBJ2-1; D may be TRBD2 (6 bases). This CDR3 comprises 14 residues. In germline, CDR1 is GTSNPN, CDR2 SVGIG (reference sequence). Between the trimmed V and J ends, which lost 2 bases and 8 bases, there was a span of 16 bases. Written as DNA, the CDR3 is TGTGCCTGGAGTCTGGGCGGGACCGGAGATGAGCAGTTCTTC. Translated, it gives CAWSLGGTGDEQFF.

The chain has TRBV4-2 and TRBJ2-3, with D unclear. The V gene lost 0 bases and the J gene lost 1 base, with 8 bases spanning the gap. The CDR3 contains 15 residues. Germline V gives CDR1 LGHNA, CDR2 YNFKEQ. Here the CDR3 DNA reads TGTGCCAGCAGCCAAGATGTCCGGGGCACAGATACGCAGTATTTT. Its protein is CASSQDVRGTDTQYF.

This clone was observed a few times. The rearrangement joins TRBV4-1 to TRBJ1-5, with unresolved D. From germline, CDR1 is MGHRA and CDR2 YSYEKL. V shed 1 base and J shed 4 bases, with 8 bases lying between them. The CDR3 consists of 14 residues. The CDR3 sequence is CASSQAGINQPQHF. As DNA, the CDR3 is TGCGCCAGCAGCCAAGCAGGTATTAATCAGCCCCAGCATTTT.

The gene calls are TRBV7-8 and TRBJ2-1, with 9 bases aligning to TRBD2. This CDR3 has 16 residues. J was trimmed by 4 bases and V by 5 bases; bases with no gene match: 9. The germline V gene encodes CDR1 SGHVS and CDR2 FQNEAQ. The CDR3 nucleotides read TGTGCCAGCAGCAATCCCGGGACTAGCTCTTACAATGAGCAGTTCTTC. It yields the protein CASSNPGTSSYNEQFF.

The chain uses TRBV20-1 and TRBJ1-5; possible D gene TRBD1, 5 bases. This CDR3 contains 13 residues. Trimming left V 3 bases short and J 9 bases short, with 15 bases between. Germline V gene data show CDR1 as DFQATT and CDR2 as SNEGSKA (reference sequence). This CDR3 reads CSASGDSGGPQHF. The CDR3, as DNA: TGCAGTGCTAGTGGGGACTCTGGGGGGCCCCAGCATTTT.